Sequencing of this TCR beta chain was carried out in a study of early T cells in non-severe SARS-CoV-2 infection. Study information: Unpaired chains resulted from sequencing bulk RNA of unsorted whole blood.

Individual cDNA molecules received unique molecular identifiers during library preparation. MiXCR, run by TCRdb on the 5' RACE reads, gives a single entry per CDR3 protein. The sample yields 45,000 to 75,000 distinct CDR3 sequences, around 5.6% seen once. Germline CDR1 and CDR2: MNHNS and SASEGT. The CDR3 totals 14 residues. The V end lost 1 base, the J end lost 3 bases, and 10 bases lay between the germline ends. The clonotype comes from an adult who was a healthcare worker with PCR-confirmed SARS-CoV-2 infection or an uninfected control (not recorded which). Source material: whole blood. The chain combines TRBV6-1 with TRBJ2-7; D not resolved. In DNA form, the CDR3 reads TGTGCCAGCAGTGAAGTCGGCAGCTTCTACGAGCAGTACTTC. Translating it yields CASSEVGSFYEQYF.